This T cell receptor beta chain originates from a study of T-cell reconstitution after alpha-beta-depleted transplantation in children. Trimming took off 1 base at V and 6 bases at J, with 13 bases between the two ends. This CDR3 has 14 amino acids. Unique molecular identifiers were used in preparing the TCRbeta library. TCRdb processed the PCR reads anew with MiXCR; each CDR3 protein has one entry. The data hold some 300,000 distinct CDR3 sequences, with around 7.3% observed a single time. Comment on this clonotype: Its antigen is not known. A clone one base away is much larger, so this may be a read error. This CDR3 fails to terminate in the conserved phenylalanine or tryptophan, so it likely reflects a read error.

Regarding the study as a whole: Several hundred expanded graft clones reportedly were the source of alpha-beta T cells about two months after transplant. T-cell numbers and diversity one year post-transplant derived largely from freshly generated T cells.

The sample was peripheral blood, taken 360 days after TCRalphabeta/CD19-depleted stem cell transplant. The chain uses TRBV12-3 or TRBV12-4 and TRBJ2-7, with D tentatively TRBD2 (7 bases). The source of this sequence is a female patient aged 2-9 years who had a stem cell transplant for Fanconi anemia, so the T cells may come from the graft donor. CDR3 in amino acids: CASSLGGGAREQYL. The CDR3, as DNA: TGTGCCAGCAGTTTAGGGGGGGGGGCTCGCGAGCAGTACCTC.